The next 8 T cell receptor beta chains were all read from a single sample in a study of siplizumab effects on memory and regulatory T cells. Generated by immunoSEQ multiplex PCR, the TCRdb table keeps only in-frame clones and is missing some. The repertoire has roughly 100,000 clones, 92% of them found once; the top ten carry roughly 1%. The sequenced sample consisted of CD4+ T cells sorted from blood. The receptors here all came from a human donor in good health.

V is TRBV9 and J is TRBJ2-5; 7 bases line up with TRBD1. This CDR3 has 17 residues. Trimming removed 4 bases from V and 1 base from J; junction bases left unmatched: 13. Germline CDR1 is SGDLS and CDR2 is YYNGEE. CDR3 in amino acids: CASSRQGTGGAQETQYF. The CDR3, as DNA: TGTGCCAGCAGCCGACAGGGTACGGGTGGAGCCCAAGAGACCCAGTACTTC.

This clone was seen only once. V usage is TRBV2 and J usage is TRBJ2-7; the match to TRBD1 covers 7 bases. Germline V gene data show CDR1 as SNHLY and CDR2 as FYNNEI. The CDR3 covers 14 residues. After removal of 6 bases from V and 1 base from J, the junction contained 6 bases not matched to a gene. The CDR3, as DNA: TGTGCCAGCAGGAGACAGGGATCTTCCTACGAGCAGTACTTC. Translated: CASRRQGSSYEQYF.

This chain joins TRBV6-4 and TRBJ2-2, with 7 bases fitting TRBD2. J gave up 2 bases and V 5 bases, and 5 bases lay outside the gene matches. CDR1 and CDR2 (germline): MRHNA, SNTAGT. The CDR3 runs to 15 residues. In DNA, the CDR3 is TGTGCCAGCAGTCGGAGCGGGACCAACACCGGGGAGCTGTTTTTT. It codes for CASSRSGTNTGELFF.

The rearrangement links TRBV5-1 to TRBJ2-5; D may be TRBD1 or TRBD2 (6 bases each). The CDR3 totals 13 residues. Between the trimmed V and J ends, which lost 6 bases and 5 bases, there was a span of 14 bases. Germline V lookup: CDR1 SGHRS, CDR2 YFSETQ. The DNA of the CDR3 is TGCGCCAGCATGCAGGGGCGGGGCGAGACCCAGTACTTC. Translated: CASMQGRGETQYF. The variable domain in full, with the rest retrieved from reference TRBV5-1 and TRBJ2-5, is KAGVTQTPRYLIKTRGQQVTLSCSPISGHRSVSWYQQTPGQGLQFLFEYFSETQRNKGNFPGRFSGRQFSNSRSEMNVSTLELGDSALYLCASMQGRGETQYFGPGTRLLVL.

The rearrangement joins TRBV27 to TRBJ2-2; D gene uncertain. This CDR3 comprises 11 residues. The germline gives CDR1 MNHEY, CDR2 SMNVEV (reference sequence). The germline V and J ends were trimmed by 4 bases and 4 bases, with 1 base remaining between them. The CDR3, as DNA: TGTGCCAGCAGTTCCACCGGGGAGCTGTTTTTT. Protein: CASSSTGELFF.

CDR3 amino acids: CASSEAIPGPRADTQYF. CDR3 nucleotides: TGTGCCAGCAGTGAAGCGATCCCGGGTCCGCGGGCGGATACGCAGTATTTT. The V call is TRBV2, the J call TRBJ2-3, with D perhaps matching TRBD2 (5 bases). The V end lost 0 bases, the J end lost 6 bases, and 19 bases lay between the germline ends. The CDR3 covers 17 residues. Germline lookup yields CDR1 SNHLY and CDR2 FYNNEI.

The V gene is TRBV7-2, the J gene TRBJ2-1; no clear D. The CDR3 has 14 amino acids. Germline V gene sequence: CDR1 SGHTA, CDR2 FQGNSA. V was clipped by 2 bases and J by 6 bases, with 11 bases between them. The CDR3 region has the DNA TGTGCCAGCAGCTTAATACTATCCGGCAATGAGCAGTTCTTC. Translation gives CASSLILSGNEQFF.

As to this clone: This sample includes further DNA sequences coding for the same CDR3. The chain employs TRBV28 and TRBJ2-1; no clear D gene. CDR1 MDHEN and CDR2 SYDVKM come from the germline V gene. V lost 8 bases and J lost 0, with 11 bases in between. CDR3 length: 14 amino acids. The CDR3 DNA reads TGTGCCAGCCTCCCAGATAGCTCCTACAATGAGCAGTTCTTC. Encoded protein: CASLPDSSYNEQFF.